Following are 18 T cell receptor beta chains from one sample sequenced in a study of T cells in Graves' hyperthyroidism and ophthalmopathy. TCR beta CDR3 sequences were amplified from RNA transcripts. TCR CDR3 underwent first-round RT-PCR with the HTBI primer set. One entry per CDR3 protein, called by TCRdb with MiXCR from the multiplex PCR reads. This repertoire shows 690,000 or so distinct CDR3 sequences, roughly a sixth found once; its top ten account for 16%. Source material: blood. The receptors were gathered from a woman in her 50s with Graves' hyperthyroidism that later progressed to Graves' ophthalmopathy.

The chain is built from TRBV7-9 and TRBJ2-1, with 7 bases identical to TRBD1. From germline, CDR1 is SEHNR and CDR2 FQNEAQ (reference sequence). Losses at the gene ends were 7 bases for V and 4 bases for J; bases not matched to a gene: 4. The CDR3 loop spans 13 amino acids. The DNA for the CDR3 is TGTGCCAGCAATAGGGGACAGTACAATGAGCAGTTCTTC. Translated: CASNRGQYNEQFF. Using reference TRBV7-9 and TRBJ2-1 for the parts outside the CDR3, the full variable domain is DTGVSQNPRHKITKRGQNVTFRCDPISEHNRLYWYRQTLGQGPEFLTYFQNEAQLEKSRLLSDRFSAERPKGSFSTLEIQRTEQGDSAMYLCASNRGQYNEQFFGPGTRLTVL.

The chain couples TRBV5-1 to TRBJ2-7; TRBD1 aligns across 8 bases. CDR1 and CDR2 (germline): SGHRS, YFSETQ. This CDR3 is built from 12 residues. The junction had 2 bases not matched to a gene; V was cut back by 7 bases and J by 2 bases. The CDR3 loop is CASGTGPYEQYF. The CDR3 nucleotides are TGCGCCAGCGGGACAGGACCCTACGAGCAGTACTTC.

The CDR3 loop is CASGQGALETQYF. The CDR3 nucleotides are TGTGCCAGTGGACAGGGGGCGTTAGAGACCCAGTACTTC. The J gene is TRBJ2-5, the V gene TRBV6-2 or TRBV6-3; 11 nucleotides agree with TRBD1. The CDR3 consists of 13 residues. From germline, CDR1 is MNHEY and CDR2 SVGEGT. J lost 4 bases, V lost 9 bases, and 4 bases had no gene match.

This clonotype was observed a few times. V gene TRBV12-3 or TRBV12-4 combines with J gene TRBJ1-5; D is unclear. CDR3 length: 14 amino acids. The V end lost 5 bases, the J end lost 7 bases, and 15 bases lay between the germline ends. Here the CDR3 DNA reads TGTGCCAGCAGTCCGGGGTTGGGTTTCCAGCCCCAGCATTTT. This translates into CASSPGLGFQPQHF.

This clonotype was seen at least ten times. V usage is TRBV19 and J usage is TRBJ1-1, with D possibly TRBD1 on 5 matching bases. CDR1 and CDR2 (germline): LNHDA, SQIVND (reference sequence). CDR3 length: 15 residues. V dropped 6 bases and J dropped 2 bases, with 16 bases sitting between them. The CDR3 region has the DNA TGTGCCAGTAGCCATCTCCCCGGGGCAAACACTGAAGCTTTCTTT. This codes for CASSHLPGANTEAFF.

In this sample, this clonotype turned up many times. The CDR3 spells CSARATSGGKNIQYF. In DNA form, the CDR3 reads TGCAGTGCTCGTGCGACTAGCGGGGGCAAAAACATTCAGTACTTC. This rearrangement joins TRBV20-1 to TRBJ2-4; 12 nucleotides agree with TRBD2. This CDR3 comprises 15 residues. V shed 5 bases, J shed 3 bases, and the junction held 5 bases outside the gene matches. Germline V CDR1 and CDR2: DFQATT, SNEGSKA (reference sequence).

The chain is built from TRBV20-1 and TRBJ1-1; no definite D call. The germline V and J ends were trimmed by 3 bases and 1 base, with 9 bases remaining between them. Germline V gene data show CDR1 as DFQATT and CDR2 as SNEGSKA (reference sequence). This CDR3 comprises 13 residues. DNA for the CDR3: TGCAGTGCTAGCGCGAATCGGAACACTGAAGCTTTCTTT. Its protein product is CSASANRNTEAFF.

This clonotype has at least ten counts. The chain uses TRBV7-2 and TRBJ2-5, with D uncertain. V shed 2 bases and J shed 1 base, with 8 bases lying between them. Germline V CDR1 and CDR2: SGHTA, FQGNSA. The CDR3 loop spans 14 amino acids. The CDR3 protein is CASSLSPAQETQYF. The DNA of the CDR3 is TGTGCCAGCAGCTTAAGTCCAGCCCAAGAGACCCAGTACTTC.

This clonotype turned up a few times. The V call is TRBV30, the J call TRBJ1-6; D not resolved. The germline V gene encodes CDR1 GTSNPN and CDR2 SVGIG (reference sequence). The CDR3 extends over 12 amino acids. The V end lost 3 bases, the J end lost 7 bases, and 7 bases lay between the germline ends. The DNA of the CDR3 is TGTGCCTGGAGACAGCCGAATTCACCCCTCCACTTT. Amino acids: CAWRQPNSPLHF.

This clonotype was seen many times. V is TRBV5-1 and J is TRBJ2-1; D is possibly TRBD1 (5 bases). CDR1 and CDR2 from the germline V gene are SGHRS and YFSETQ. CDR3 length equals 16 residues. Trimming stripped 0 bases from V and 3 bases from J, with 13 bases between. The CDR3 nucleotides are TGCGCCAGCAGCTTGGAAGAGACAGCAAACTACAATGAGCAGTTCTTC. Residues: CASSLEETANYNEQFF.

The chain has TRBV19 and TRBJ1-5; the match to TRBD1 covers 7 bases. Trimming at V came to 6 bases and at J to 4 bases, leaving 6 bases not matched to a gene. Germline V gene data show CDR1 as LNHDA and CDR2 as SQIVND (reference sequence). This CDR3 is 14 amino acids long. The CDR3: CASRMGTENQPQHF. CDR3 in DNA: TGTGCCAGTAGGATGGGGACAGAGAATCAGCCCCAGCATTTT.

The V and J genes are TRBV12-3 or TRBV12-4 and TRBJ1-5, with TRBD1 as a possible D gene (6 bases). The CDR3 sequence is 11 residues long. Trimming pared 3 bases from V and 13 bases from J, leaving 10 bases between. The CDR3 DNA reads as TGTGCCAGCAGTTTTGGGGGGCAGCAGCATTTT. Protein sequence: CASSFGGQQHF.

This clonotype was observed many times. The genes are TRBV6-1 and TRBJ1-5, with unresolved D. The germline CDR1 and CDR2 sequences are MNHNS and SASEGT. CDR3 size: 14 residues. The V end lost 8 bases, the J end lost 1 base, and 12 bases lay between the germline ends. The CDR3 nucleotides read TGTGCCAGCTCCCTTCCTCAGAGCAATCAGCCCCAGCATTTT. Its protein is CASSLPQSNQPQHF.

The chain recombines TRBV5-1 with TRBJ2-6; D not certain. The V end was cut by 3 bases, the J end by 8 bases, with 18 bases between. The germline CDR1 and CDR2 sequences are SGHRS and YFSETQ. This CDR3 has 16 residues. CDR3 in DNA: TGCGCCAGCAGCTCATTCACACCTATCCAAACCAACGTCCTGACTTTC. The encoded protein is CASSSFTPIQTNVLTF.

The V gene is TRBV25-1, the J gene TRBJ2-1; D tentatively fits TRBD1 or TRBD2 (5 bases each). Germline CDR1 is MGHDK and CDR2 is SYGVNS. The length of the CDR3 is 13 residues. V dropped 3 bases and J dropped 8 bases, with 11 bases sitting between them. CDR3 loop: CASSDPRGHEQFF. The CDR3 nucleotides read TGTGCCAGCAGTGACCCACGGGGCCATGAGCAGTTCTTC.

In its sample, this clonotype was seen once. The V call is TRBV10-1, the J call TRBJ2-3; 9 bases map to TRBD2. CDR1 and CDR2 from the germline V gene are WNHNN and SYGVQD (reference sequence). The V segment lost 3 bases and the J segment 5 bases; nucleotides outside the gene matches: 6. The CDR3 covers 15 residues. The CDR3: CASSDSSGALDTQYF. CDR3 nucleotides: TGCGCCAGCAGTGACTCTAGCGGGGCCCTAGATACGCAGTATTTT.

This clonotype was picked up a small number of times. This chain uses TRBV3-1 with TRBJ2-5; TRBD1 matches at 8 bases. CDR3 length equals 14 residues. The V gene end was trimmed by 2 bases and the J gene end by 14 bases; junction bases not matched to a gene: 13. Germline V gene sequence: CDR1 LGHDT, CDR2 YNNKEL (reference sequence). The CDR3 nucleotides are TGTGCCAGCAGCCAAACCGGGACAGGAGTAGGAGTTTACTTC. Amino acids: CASSQTGTGVGVYF.

The chain recombines TRBV27 with TRBJ1-2; the D gene is possibly TRBD1 (6 bases). Trimming left V 4 bases short and J 8 bases short, with 14 bases between. This CDR3 region has 13 residues. CDR1 and CDR2 (germline): MNHEY, SMNVEV (reference sequence). CDR3 in amino acids: CASSWTVLGGYTF. The CDR3 DNA reads TGTGCCAGCAGTTGGACAGTCTTGGGGGGCTACACCTTC.